The source of this TCR beta chain is a study of CD8 T cells in ankylosing spondylitis. Study observations and caveats: Earlier reports found some motif variants in synovial fluid and blood in reactive arthritis. Ankylosing spondylitis blood seemed to carry a telltale TCR beta motif made of fewer than 10 highly homologous variants. Researchers report that disease-linked clones proved CD8+ and relatively rare in peripheral blood.

The TCR beta libraries were generated through quantitative 5'-RACE incorporating molecular barcodes. TCRdb reprocessed the 5' RACE reads via MiXCR and lists one record per CDR3 protein. The sample contains about 540,000 distinct CDR3 sequences, 9.5% to 15% of which appear only once. This clonotype was counted only a few times. Its cognate antigen is unknown. CDR3 size: 16 residues. The V and J ends lost 3 bases and 5 bases, in that order; junction bases with no gene match: 6. CDR1 and CDR2 from the germline V gene are SGHNT and YENEEA. Sample: blood, either unsorted or a sorted T cell fraction (not recorded which). This chain links TRBV11-3 with TRBJ2-1; 11 bases align to TRBD2. The sequence derives from a male donor with ankylosing spondylitis. The DNA of the CDR3 is TGTGCCAGCAGCTTCTATAGCGGGAGGGGGGACAATGAGCAGTTCTTC. Protein: CASSFYSGRGDNEQFF.